The 7 T cell receptor beta chains below were found in one sample sequenced in a study of T-cell reconstitution after alpha-beta-depleted transplantation in children. TCRbeta library preparation incorporated unique molecular identifiers. MiXCR, run by TCRdb on the PCR reads, gives a single entry per CDR3 protein. The repertoire holds approximately 300,000 distinct CDR3 sequences, with around 9.1% as singletons. The material was PBMCs, obtained before TCRalphabeta/CD19-depleted stem cell transplant. These receptors were collected from a boy under three years old with acute myeloid leukemia, due to receive a stem cell transplant.

The chain joins TRBV28 to TRBJ2-7, with 9 bases that match TRBD1. Germline CDR1 is MDHEN and CDR2 is SYDVKM. This CDR3 is built from 20 residues. V lost 1 base and J lost 4; bases outside the gene matches: 20. CDR3 sequence: CASSLSLRTGDKYSYYEQYF. The CDR3 DNA reads as TGTGCCAGCAGTTTATCCCTTAGGACAGGGGACAAATACTCCTATTACGAGCAGTACTTC.

This clonotype has at least ten counts. The CDR3: CASSLANGFNEKLFF. For the CDR3, the DNA is TGTGCCAGCAGCTTAGCGAACGGGTTCAATGAAAAACTGTTTTTT. The chain combines TRBV7-2 with TRBJ1-4; no reliable D call. Trimming pared 0 bases from V and 5 bases from J, leaving 10 bases between. Per germline, CDR1 SGHTA and CDR2 FQGNSA. This CDR3 comprises 15 residues.

Many counts were recorded for this clonotype. The chain joins TRBV10-3 to TRBJ1-1; the D gene is possibly TRBD1 (6 bases). Germline-derived CDR1 and CDR2 are ENHRY and SYGVKD. The CDR3 consists of 13 residues. Deletions cut 6 bases from V and 4 bases from J, with 12 bases between. This chain's CDR3 is CAIRQGSGTEAFF. The DNA of the CDR3 is TGTGCCATCAGACAGGGCAGCGGCACTGAAGCTTTCTTT.

The table lists this clonotype with many counts. V gene TRBV27 combines with J gene TRBJ1-1; 8 bases map to TRBD1. V shed 2 bases, J shed 5 bases, and the junction held 4 bases outside the gene matches. The CDR3 contains 14 residues. Germline V lookup: CDR1 MNHEY, CDR2 SMNVEV (reference sequence). The CDR3 DNA reads TGTGCCAGCAGTTTACAGGGACAGGTAACTGAAGCTTTCTTT. This encodes CASSLQGQVTEAFF.

The chain joins TRBV7-9 to TRBJ2-1; 12 bases align to TRBD1. CDR1 is SEHNR and CDR2 is FQNEAQ in the germline V gene (reference sequence). The CDR3 runs 16 residues. The ends lost 2 bases at V and 7 bases at J; junction bases unmatched: 6. The CDR3 spells CASSLLPGQGANEQFF. The CDR3 region has the DNA TGTGCCAGCAGCTTACTCCCGGGACAGGGGGCTAATGAGCAGTTCTTC.

In its sample, this clonotype was seen many times. The CDR3 DNA reads TGTGCCAGCAGCCCAGACCGCGGGACACGAAGCTCCTACGAGCAGTACTTC. Residues: CASSPDRGTRSSYEQYF. The chain joins TRBV7-9 to TRBJ2-7, with D perhaps TRBD1 or TRBD2 (6 bases each). Germline CDR1 SEHNR, CDR2 FQNEAQ (reference sequence). The V and J ends lost 5 bases and 0 bases respectively, with 20 bases between them. This CDR3 contains 17 residues.

This clonotype was counted many times. The CDR3, as DNA: TGTGCCAGCAGCCAAGCGCGTGACAGGCCGAAGGAGACCCAGTACTTC. It yields the protein CASSQARDRPKETQYF. The chain has TRBV4-2 and TRBJ2-5, with a weak D call TRBD1 (6 bases). This CDR3 comprises 16 residues. CDR1 is LGHNA and CDR2 is YNFKEQ in the germline V gene. The V gene lost 1 base and the J gene lost 5 bases, with 17 bases spanning the gap.